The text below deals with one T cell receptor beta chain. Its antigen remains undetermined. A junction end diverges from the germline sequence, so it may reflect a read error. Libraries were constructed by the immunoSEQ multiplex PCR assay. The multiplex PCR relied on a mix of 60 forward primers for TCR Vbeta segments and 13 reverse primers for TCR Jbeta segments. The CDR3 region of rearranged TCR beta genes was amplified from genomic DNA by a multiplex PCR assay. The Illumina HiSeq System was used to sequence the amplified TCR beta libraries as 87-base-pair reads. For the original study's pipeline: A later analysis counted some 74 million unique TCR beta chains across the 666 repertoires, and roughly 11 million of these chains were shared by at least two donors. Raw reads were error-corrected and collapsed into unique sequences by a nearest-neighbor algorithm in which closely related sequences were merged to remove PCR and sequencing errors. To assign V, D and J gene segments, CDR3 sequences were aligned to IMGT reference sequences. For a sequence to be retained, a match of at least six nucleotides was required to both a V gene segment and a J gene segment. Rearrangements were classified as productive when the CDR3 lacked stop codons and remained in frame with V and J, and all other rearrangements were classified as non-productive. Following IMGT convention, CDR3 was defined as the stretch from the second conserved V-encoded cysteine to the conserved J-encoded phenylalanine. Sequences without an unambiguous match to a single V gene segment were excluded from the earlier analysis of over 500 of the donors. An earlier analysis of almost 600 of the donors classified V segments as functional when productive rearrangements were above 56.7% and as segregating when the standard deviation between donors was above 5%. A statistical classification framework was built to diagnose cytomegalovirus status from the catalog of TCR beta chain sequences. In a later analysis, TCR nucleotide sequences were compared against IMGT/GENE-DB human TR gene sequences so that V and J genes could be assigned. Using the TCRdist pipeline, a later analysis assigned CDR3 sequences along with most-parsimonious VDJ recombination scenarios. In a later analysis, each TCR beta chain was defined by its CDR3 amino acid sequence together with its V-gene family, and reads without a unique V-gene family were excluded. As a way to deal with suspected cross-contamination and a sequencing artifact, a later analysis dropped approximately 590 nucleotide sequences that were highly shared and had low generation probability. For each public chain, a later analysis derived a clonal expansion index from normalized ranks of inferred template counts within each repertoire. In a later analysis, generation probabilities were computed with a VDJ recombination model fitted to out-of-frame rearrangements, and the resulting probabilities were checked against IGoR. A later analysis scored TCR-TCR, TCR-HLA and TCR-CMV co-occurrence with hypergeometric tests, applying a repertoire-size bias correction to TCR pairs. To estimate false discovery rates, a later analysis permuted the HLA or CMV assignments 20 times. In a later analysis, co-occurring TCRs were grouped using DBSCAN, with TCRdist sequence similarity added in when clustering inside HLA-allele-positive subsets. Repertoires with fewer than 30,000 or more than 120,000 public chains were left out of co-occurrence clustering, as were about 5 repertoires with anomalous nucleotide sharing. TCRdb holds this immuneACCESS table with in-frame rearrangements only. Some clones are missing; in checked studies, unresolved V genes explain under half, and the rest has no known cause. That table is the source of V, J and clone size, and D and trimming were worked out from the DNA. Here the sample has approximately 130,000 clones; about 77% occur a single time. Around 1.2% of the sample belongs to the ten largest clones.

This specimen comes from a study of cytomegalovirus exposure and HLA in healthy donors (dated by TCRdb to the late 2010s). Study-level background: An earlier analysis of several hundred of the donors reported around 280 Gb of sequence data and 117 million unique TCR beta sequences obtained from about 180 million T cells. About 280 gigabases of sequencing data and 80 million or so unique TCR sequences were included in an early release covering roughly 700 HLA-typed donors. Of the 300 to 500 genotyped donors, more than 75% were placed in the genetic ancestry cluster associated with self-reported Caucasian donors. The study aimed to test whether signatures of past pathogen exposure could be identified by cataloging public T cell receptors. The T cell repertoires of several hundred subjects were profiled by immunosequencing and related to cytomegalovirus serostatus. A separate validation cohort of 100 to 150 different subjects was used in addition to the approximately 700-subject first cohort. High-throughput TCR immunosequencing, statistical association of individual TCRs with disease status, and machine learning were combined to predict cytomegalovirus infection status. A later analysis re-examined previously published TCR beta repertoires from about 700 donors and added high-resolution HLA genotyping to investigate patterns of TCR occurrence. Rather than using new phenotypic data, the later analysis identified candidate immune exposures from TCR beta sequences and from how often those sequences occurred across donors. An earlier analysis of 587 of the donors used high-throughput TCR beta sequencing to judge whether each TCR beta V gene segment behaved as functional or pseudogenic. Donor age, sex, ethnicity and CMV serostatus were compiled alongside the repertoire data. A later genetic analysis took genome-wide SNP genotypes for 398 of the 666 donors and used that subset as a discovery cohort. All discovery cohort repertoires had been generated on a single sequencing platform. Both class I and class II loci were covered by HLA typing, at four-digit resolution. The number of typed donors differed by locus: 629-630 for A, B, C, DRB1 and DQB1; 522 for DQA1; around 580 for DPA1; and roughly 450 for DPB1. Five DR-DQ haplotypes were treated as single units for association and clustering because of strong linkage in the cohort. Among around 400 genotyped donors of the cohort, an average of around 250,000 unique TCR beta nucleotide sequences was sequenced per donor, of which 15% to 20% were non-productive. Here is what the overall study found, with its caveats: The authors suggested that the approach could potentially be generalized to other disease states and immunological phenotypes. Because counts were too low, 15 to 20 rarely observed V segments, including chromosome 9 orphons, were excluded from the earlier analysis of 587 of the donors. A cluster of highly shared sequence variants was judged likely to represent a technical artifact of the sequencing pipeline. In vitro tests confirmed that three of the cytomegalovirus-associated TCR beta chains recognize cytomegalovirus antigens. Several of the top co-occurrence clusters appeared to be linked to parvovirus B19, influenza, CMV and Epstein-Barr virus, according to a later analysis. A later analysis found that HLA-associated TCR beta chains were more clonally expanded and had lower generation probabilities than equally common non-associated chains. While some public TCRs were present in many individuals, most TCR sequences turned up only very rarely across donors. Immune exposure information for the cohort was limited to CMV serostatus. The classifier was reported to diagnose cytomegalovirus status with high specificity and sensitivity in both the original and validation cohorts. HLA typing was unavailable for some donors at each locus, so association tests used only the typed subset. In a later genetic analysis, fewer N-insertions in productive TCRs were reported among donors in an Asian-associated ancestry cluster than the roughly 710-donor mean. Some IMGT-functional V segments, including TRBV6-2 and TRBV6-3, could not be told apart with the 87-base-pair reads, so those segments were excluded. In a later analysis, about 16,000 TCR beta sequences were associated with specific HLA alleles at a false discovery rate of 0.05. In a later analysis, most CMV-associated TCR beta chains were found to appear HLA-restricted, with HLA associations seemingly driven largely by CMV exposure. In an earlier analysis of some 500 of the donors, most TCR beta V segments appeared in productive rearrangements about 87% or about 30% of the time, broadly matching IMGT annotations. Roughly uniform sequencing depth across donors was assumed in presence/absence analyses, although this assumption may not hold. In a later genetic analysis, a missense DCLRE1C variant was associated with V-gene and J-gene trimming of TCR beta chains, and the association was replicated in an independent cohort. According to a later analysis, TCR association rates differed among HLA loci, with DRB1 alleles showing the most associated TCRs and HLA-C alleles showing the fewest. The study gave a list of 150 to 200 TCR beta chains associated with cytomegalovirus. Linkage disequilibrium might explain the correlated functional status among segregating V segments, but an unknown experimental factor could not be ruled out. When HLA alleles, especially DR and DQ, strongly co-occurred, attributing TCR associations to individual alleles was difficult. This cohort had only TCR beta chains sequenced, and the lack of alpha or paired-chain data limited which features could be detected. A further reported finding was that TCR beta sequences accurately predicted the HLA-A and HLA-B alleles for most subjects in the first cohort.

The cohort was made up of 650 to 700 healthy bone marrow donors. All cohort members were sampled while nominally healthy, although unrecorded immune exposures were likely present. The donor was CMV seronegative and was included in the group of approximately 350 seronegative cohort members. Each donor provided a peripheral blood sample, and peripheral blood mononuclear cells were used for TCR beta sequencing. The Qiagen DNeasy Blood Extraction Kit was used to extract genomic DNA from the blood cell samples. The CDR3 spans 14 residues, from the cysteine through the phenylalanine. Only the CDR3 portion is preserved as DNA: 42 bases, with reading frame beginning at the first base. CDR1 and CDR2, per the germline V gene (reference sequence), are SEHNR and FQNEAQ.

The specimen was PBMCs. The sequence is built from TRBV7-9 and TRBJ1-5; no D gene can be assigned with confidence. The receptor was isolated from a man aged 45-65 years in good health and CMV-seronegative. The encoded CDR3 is CASSLGASHQPQHF. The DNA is TGTGCCAGCAGCTTAGGGGCTAGCCATCAGCCCCAGCATTTT.